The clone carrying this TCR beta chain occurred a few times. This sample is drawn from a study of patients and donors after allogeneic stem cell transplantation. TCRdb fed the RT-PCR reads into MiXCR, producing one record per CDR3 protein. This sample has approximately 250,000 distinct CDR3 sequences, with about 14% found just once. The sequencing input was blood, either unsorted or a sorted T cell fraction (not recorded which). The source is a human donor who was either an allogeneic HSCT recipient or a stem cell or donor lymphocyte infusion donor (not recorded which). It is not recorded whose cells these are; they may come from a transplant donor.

The CDR3 protein is CASSQRTVLRDGYTF. CDR3 nucleotide sequence: TGTGCCAGCTCCCAACGGACCGTCTTGAGGGATGGCTACACCTTC. V and J are TRBV18 and TRBJ1-2; D remains ambiguous. V dropped 6 bases and J dropped 6 bases, with 20 bases sitting between them. CDR1 and CDR2 (germline): KGHSH, LQKENI. The CDR3 length is 15 residues. Full variable domain (missing parts from reference TRBV18 and TRBJ1-2): NAGVMQNPRHLVRRRGQEARLRCSPMKGHSHVYWYRQLPEEGLKFMVYLQKENIIDESGMPKERFSAEFPKEGPSILRIQQVVRGDSAAYFCASSQRTVLRDGYTFGSGTRLTVV.